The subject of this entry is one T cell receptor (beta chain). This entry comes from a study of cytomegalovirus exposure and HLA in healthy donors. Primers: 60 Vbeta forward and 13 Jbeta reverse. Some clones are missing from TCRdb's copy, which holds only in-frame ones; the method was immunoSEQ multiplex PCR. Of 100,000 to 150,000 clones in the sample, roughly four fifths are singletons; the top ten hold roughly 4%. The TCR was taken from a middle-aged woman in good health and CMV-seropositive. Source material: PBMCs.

The CDR3 region has the DNA TGTGCCAGCAGCCAGGACATTACAGGGGGCACTGAAGCTTTCTTT. Its translation: CASSQDITGGTEAFF. V gene TRBV4-2 combines with J gene TRBJ1-1, with 8 bases fitting TRBD1. Germline loops: CDR1 LGHNA, CDR2 YNFKEQ. J gave up 4 bases and V 3 bases, and 7 bases lay outside the gene matches. The CDR3 has 15 amino acids.